The TCR beta chain described here comes from a study of cytomegalovirus exposure and HLA in healthy donors. PCR primers comprised 60 Vbeta and 13 Jbeta primers. Using immunoSEQ multiplex PCR, the repertoire was profiled, and TCRdb retains in-frame clones only, with some absent. Of about 160,000 clones in the sample, roughly three quarters were seen once. Notes on the study in general: Later, TCR association rates were found to vary by HLA locus, highest for DRB1 and lowest for HLA-C.

A word on this clone: Its target is unknown.

Trimming pared 7 bases from V and 2 bases from J, leaving 14 bases between. The length of the CDR3 is 14 residues. Germline CDR1 and CDR2: MGHDK and SYGVNS. The sequenced material came from PBMCs. The receptor was derived from a man in his late teens or twenties in good health and CMV-seropositive. The chain recombines TRBV25-1 with TRBJ1-2, with D maybe TRBD1 (5 bases). Here the CDR3 DNA reads TGTGCCAGCAATAAGGGGTCGGCGAACTATGGCTACACCTTC. Protein product: CASNKGSANYGYTF.